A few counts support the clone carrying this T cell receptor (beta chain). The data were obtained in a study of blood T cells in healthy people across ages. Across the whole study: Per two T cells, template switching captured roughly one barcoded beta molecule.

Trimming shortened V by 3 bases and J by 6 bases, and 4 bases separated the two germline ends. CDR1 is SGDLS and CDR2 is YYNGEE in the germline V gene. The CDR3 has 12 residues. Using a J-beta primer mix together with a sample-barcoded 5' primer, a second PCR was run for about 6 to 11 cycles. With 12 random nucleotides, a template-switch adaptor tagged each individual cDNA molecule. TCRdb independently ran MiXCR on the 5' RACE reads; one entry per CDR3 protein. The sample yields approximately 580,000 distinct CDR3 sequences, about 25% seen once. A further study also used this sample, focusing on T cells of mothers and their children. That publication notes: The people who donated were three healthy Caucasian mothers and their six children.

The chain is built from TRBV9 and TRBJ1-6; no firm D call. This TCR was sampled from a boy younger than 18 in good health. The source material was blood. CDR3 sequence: CASSAGNSPLHF. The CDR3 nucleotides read TGTGCCAGCAGCGCCGGTAATTCACCCCTCCACTTT. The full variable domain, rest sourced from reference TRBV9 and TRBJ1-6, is DSGVTQTPKHLITATGQRVTLRCSPRSGDLSVYWYQQSLDQGLQFLIQYYNGEERAKGNILERFSAQQFPDLHSELNLSSLELGDSALYFCASSAGNSPLHFGNGTRLTVT.